What follows describes a single T cell receptor beta chain. Its antigen is not identified. Treatment denoted: 19 received Ad26.COV2.S at low or high dose, single or two shots; about 5 received placebo; per-sample allocation not given. All samples were drawn on day 63, counting from the first vaccine or placebo injection. The entry originates in a study of Ad26.COV2.S vaccination and SARS-CoV-2 variants. Broader study findings: Vaccinees displayed broader spike-specific TCR repertoires than placebo recipients. An underestimation of total T cell responses may have resulted from the TCR breadth and depth analyses.

The germline V and J ends were trimmed by 5 bases and 6 bases, with 11 bases remaining between them. From germline, CDR1 is SEHNR and CDR2 FQNEAQ (reference sequence). This CDR3 contains 14 residues. TCRdb keeps only in-frame clones here, not all; method: immunoSEQ multiplex PCR. This table has about 680,000 clones, roughly nine tenths appearing once. The chain is built from TRBV7-9 and TRBJ1-6; no clear D. Sequencing was performed on peripheral blood, taken in a trial of Ad26.COV2.S vaccine versus placebo. This clonotype originated in a person aged 18 to 65 who received the Ad26.COV2.S COVID-19 vaccine or a placebo. The CDR3 here is CASSTYGLNSPLHF. The CDR3 nucleotides read TGTGCCAGCAGCACCTACGGCCTTAATTCACCCCTCCACTTT.